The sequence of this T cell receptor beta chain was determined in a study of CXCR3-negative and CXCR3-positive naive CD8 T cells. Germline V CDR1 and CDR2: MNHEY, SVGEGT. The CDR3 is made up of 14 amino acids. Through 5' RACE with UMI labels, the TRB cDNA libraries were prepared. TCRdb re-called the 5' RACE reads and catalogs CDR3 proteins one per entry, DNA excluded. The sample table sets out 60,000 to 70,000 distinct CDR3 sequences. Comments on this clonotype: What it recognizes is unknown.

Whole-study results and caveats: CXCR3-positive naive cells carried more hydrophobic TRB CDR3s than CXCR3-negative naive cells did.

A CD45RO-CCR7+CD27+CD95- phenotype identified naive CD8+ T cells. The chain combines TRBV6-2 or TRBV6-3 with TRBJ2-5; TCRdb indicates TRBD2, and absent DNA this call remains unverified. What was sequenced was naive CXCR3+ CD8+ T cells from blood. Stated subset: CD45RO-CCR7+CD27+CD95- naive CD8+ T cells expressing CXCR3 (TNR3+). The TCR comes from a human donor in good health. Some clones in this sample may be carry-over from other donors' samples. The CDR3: CASEKGRLVETQYF.